This TCR beta chain derives from a study of blood T cell repertoires in COVID-19. About the research overall: The samples span acute and convalescent COVID-19 from the United States, Italy and Spain.

There are 14 residues in the CDR3. V lost 5 bases and J lost 0; bases outside the gene matches: 3. Looked up from germline, CDR1 is MDHEN and CDR2 is SYDVKM. TCRdb's copy holds only in-frame clones and misses some; the assay was immunoSEQ multiplex PCR. The sample records about 280,000 clones, roughly 87% being singletons. The chain has TRBV28 and TRBJ2-7, with 8 bases aligning to TRBD1. Sequencing input: peripheral blood. The TCR originated in a human donor in a cohort sampled during active COVID-19. The CDR3 reads CASSRQGTSYEQYF. CDR3 DNA sequence: TGTGCCAGCAGTAGACAGGGGACCTCCTACGAGCAGTACTTC.